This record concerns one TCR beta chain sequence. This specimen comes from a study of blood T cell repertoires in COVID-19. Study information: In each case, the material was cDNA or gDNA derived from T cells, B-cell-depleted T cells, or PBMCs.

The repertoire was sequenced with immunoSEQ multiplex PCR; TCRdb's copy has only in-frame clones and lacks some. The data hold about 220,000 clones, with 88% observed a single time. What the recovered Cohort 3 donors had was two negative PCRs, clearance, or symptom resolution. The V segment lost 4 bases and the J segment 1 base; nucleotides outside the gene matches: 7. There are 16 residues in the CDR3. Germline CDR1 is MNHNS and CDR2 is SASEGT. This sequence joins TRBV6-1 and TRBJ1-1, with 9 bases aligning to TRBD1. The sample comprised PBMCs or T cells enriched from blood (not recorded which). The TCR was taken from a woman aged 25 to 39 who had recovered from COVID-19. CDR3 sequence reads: CASSVRTGVGNTEAFF. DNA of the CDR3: TGTGCCAGCAGTGTTCGGACAGGGGTGGGGAACACTGAAGCTTTCTTT.